This TCR beta chain derives from a study of T-cell reconstitution after alpha-beta-depleted transplantation in children. The CDR3 totals 14 residues. The germline gives CDR1 SQVTM, CDR2 ANQGSEA. The J segment lost 5 bases and the V segment lost 4 bases, leaving 5 bases of the junction unmatched. Unique molecular identifiers were used to barcode this TCRbeta library. MiXCR was run by TCRdb on the PCR reads, yielding one entry per CDR3 protein. The data contain hundreds of thousands of distinct CDR3 sequences, roughly 15% of them singletons. Here the sequenced sample was PBMCs, mostly from graft donor cells, taken 360 days after TCRalphabeta/CD19-depleted stem cell transplant. The chain is built from TRBV29-1 and TRBJ2-1; 10 nucleotides match TRBD2. The source is a male patient younger than 18 who had a stem cell transplant for acute lymphoblastic leukemia, so the T cells may come from the graft donor. The CDR3 protein is CSVAGLATDNEQFF. CDR3 coding DNA: TGCAGCGTTGCGGGACTAGCGACCGACAATGAGCAGTTCTTC.